Listed below are T cell receptor beta chains from one sample, sequenced in a study of T cells after posttransplantation cyclophosphamide. The data were produced by immunoSEQ multiplex PCR, yet TCRdb's version contains in-frame clones alone and is incomplete. This table holds roughly 21,000 clones, approximately 83% found once. Here the sequenced sample was PBMCs, taken roughly a year after allogeneic stem cell transplant with calcineurin inhibitor and methotrexate. The receptors come from a female patient between 25 and 45 years old who received an allogeneic stem cell transplant from an unrelated donor, was CMV-positive, and had acute and chronic GVHD. Certain T cells may be donor cells from the graft. The CDR3 runs from the conserved cysteine through the conserved F or W.

CDR3 protein: CASSLIGHPEKYEQYF
V gene: TRBV7-2
J gene: TRBJ2-7

CDR3 protein: CASSLYGGKQFF
V gene: TRBV27
J gene: TRBJ2-1

CDR3 protein: CASSPTSGGETQYF
V gene: TRBV18
J gene: TRBJ2-5

CDR3 protein: CASSLYLAGVGYEQYF
V gene: TRBV7-9
J gene: TRBJ2-7

CDR3 protein: CASSEQDYTQYF
V gene: TRBV6-1
J gene: TRBJ2-3

CDR3 protein: CASSSGGGGVYNEQFF
V gene: TRBV6-5
J gene: TRBJ2-1

CDR3 protein: CASNLQMGEGIDTQYF
V gene: TRBV5-6
J gene: TRBJ2-3

CDR3 protein: CAWSVSWRGVVSNEQFF
V gene: TRBV30
J gene: TRBJ2-1

CDR3 protein: CAGSDSPNSPLHF
V gene: TRBV19
J gene: TRBJ1-6

CDR3 protein: CASSNGDRNYGYTF
V gene: TRBV6-5
J gene: TRBJ1-2

CDR3 protein: CASSYTNQGDTQYF
V gene: TRBV6-5
J gene: TRBJ2-3

CDR3 protein: CASSPGHPNEQFF
V gene: TRBV13
J gene: TRBJ2-1

CDR3 protein: CASTRAGYEQYF
V gene: TRBV7-2
J gene: TRBJ2-7

CDR3 protein: CASSLAGETNTEAFF
V gene: TRBV5-5
J gene: TRBJ1-1

CDR3 protein: CAYPKTGELSTDTQYF
V gene: TRBV25-1
J gene: TRBJ2-3

CDR3 protein: CASSLAGGDTDTQYF
V gene: TRBV7-8
J gene: TRBJ2-3

CDR3 protein: CASSLGQGLPNYGYTF
V gene: TRBV5-4
J gene: TRBJ1-2

CDR3 protein: CAISGLAGFNEQFF
V gene: TRBV10-3
J gene: TRBJ2-1

CDR3 protein: CASSEGTGGTDTQYF
V gene: TRBV6-4
J gene: TRBJ2-3

CDR3 protein: CASANGGVFSPLHF
V gene: TRBV6-5
J gene: TRBJ1-6

CDR3 protein: CASSPSSTEAFF
V gene: TRBV5-8
J gene: TRBJ1-1

CDR3 protein: CASSPPDGEKETQYF
V gene: TRBV18
J gene: TRBJ2-5

CDR3 protein: CASRLAGAGEQFF
V gene: TRBV6-6
J gene: TRBJ2-1

CDR3 protein: CASSAPGGLYEQYF
V gene: TRBV5-1
J gene: TRBJ2-7

CDR3 protein: CASSTAGGPNGELFF
V gene: TRBV28
J gene: TRBJ2-2

CDR3 protein: CASSFQGGNEQFF
V gene: TRBV5-1
J gene: TRBJ2-1

CDR3 protein: CASSYAGEGYGYTF
V gene: TRBV6-6
J gene: TRBJ1-2

CDR3 protein: CASSSLAGSAEQYF
V gene: TRBV7-3
J gene: TRBJ2-7

CDR3 protein: CSVASSGANVLTF
V gene: TRBV29-1
J gene: TRBJ2-6

CDR3 protein: CASSRGDLDGGAEAFF
V gene: TRBV18
J gene: TRBJ1-1

CDR3 protein: CASAGYEQYF
V gene: TRBV19
J gene: TRBJ2-7

CDR3 protein: CASSPGRDYQPQHF
V gene: TRBV18
J gene: TRBJ1-5

CDR3 protein: CASSFGQGYEQYF
V gene: TRBV7-6
J gene: TRBJ2-7

CDR3 protein: CASSEEWDSSYGYTF
V gene: TRBV2
J gene: TRBJ1-2

CDR3 protein: CASSLGATQFF
V gene: TRBV7-2
J gene: TRBJ2-1

CDR3 protein: CASTQLLSSADTQYF
V gene: TRBV5-1
J gene: TRBJ2-3

CDR3 protein: CASNSGVQETQYF
V gene: TRBV6-1
J gene: TRBJ2-5

CDR3 protein: CASSAATLKGNTIYF
V gene: TRBV9
J gene: TRBJ1-3

CDR3 protein: CASSGMGLAYNEQFF
V gene: TRBV10-2
J gene: TRBJ2-1

CDR3 protein: CASSAPGQGTQKLFF
V gene: TRBV7-2
J gene: TRBJ1-4

CDR3 protein: CASSLVFGLGISSEQFF
V gene: TRBV7-2
J gene: TRBJ2-1

CDR3 protein: CASSGPNEQFF
V gene: TRBV6-5
J gene: TRBJ2-1

CDR3 protein: CASSLGQLAEYTDTQYF
V gene: TRBV5-1
J gene: TRBJ2-3

CDR3 protein: CASSNGHAADTQYF
V gene: TRBV5-6
J gene: TRBJ2-3

CDR3 protein: CASSFRGFSRETQYF
V gene: TRBV5-8
J gene: TRBJ2-5

CDR3 protein: CASSHRAGEIGELFF
V gene: TRBV27
J gene: TRBJ2-2

CDR3 protein: CASSLFSKELNQPQHF
V gene: TRBV7-8
J gene: TRBJ1-5

CDR3 protein: CSVEDRGTGNTIYF
V gene: TRBV29-1
J gene: TRBJ1-3

CDR3 protein: CASSLGWQGTEAFF
V gene: TRBV7-6
J gene: TRBJ1-1

CDR3 protein: CAWSVLGAVETQYF
V gene: TRBV30
J gene: TRBJ2-5

CDR3 protein: CASSEVGLAANEQYF
V gene: TRBV2
J gene: TRBJ2-7

CDR3 protein: CASAGGRGFNQPQHF
V gene: TRBV19
J gene: TRBJ1-5

CDR3 protein: CASRNGGGNQPQHF
V gene: TRBV6-5
J gene: TRBJ1-5

CDR3 protein: CASRGSGGGYEQYF
V gene: TRBV27
J gene: TRBJ2-7

CDR3 protein: CASSFTRGETQYF
V gene: TRBV7-2
J gene: TRBJ2-5

CDR3 protein: CAWRRTGSYEQYF
V gene: TRBV30
J gene: TRBJ2-7

CDR3 protein: CASSRTENTEAFF
V gene: TRBV18
J gene: TRBJ1-1